These T cell receptor beta chains were read from a single sample in a study of blood T cell repertoires in COVID-19. Clones were read by immunoSEQ multiplex PCR, and TCRdb kept only the in-frame ones, dropping some. Seen here are 200,000 or so clones, just under 85% observed once, and the top ten hold approximately 5.1%. Input material: peripheral blood. These receptors were collected from a woman aged 70-85 years with active or convalescent COVID-19. Each CDR3 is given with its conserved first and last residue. D genes are given only for firm matches. Only some rows state a clone size, as once, few, many or a class for expanded clones.

V	size	D	CDR3
TRBV6-2/TRBV6-3	few	NA	CASSHHTSYEQYF
TRBV11-3	NA	TRBD1	CASSPGDGQGTYEQYF
TRBV15	few	TRBD1	CATRTGDFPEKLFF
TRBV6-5	few	TRBD1	CASSFGQAGTDTQYF
TRBV5-6	NA	TRBD1	CASSLEGQGDYGYTF
TRBV7-9	NA	NA	CASSYETGANTEAFF
TRBV12-3/TRBV12-4	NA	NA	CASTSQAFYGYTF
TRBV6-6	NA	NA	CASSYNRESRQYF
TRBV19	NA	TRBD1	CASSMGTGGSQPQHF
TRBV5-6	few	NA	CASSAGPRGGYEQYF
TRBV5-5	NA	NA	CASSPQAASSGNTIYF
TRBV2	NA	TRBD1	CASSAGQGTFYGYTF
TRBV28	few	TRBD2	CASLTSGRANSYEQYF
TRBV6-5	NA	NA	CASSYDRNTKAFF
TRBV7-2	NA	NA	CASSDWSYNEQFF
TRBV9	NA	NA	CASSVDLVSEQYF
TRBV3-1/TRBV3-2	NA	TRBD2	CASSLGGGYNEQFF
TRBV18	NA	NA	CASSPTRTTDTQYF
TRBV6-5	NA	TRBD1	CASSQHRGANQPQHF
TRBV7-9	few	NA	CASSLGTTGSTNEKLFF
TRBV19	NA	NA	CASNPGDIPEAFF
TRBV6-5	NA	NA	CASSYSGDQPQHF
TRBV6-5	many	NA	CASILGPSGTEAFF
TRBV20-1	NA	NA	CSASFNDDRSMGQPQHF
TRBV28	NA	NA	CASSEPTGKFEKLFF
TRBV2	NA	NA	CASRVRTDDTYEQYF
TRBV7-5	NA	NA	CVRSSSDHGQGDFQPQHF
TRBV6-2/TRBV6-3	NA	TRBD2	CASSYSGRAWSNIQYF
TRBV25-1	NA	TRBD1	CASSEYGRGPLYF
TRBV4-2	NA	TRBD2	CASSSTSGITDTQYF
TRBV5-1	NA	NA	CASSLGTGTRDDEQYF
TRBV7-3	few	TRBD2	CASSEAGTNTGELFF
TRBV5-1	NA	TRBD1	CASSPGQGSEDTQYF
TRBV27	NA	TRBD2	CASSSLAGVLFEQYF
TRBV28	NA	TRBD1	CASSSTGTGYSPLHF
TRBV7-9	NA	TRBD2	CASSLLAGGSNEQFF
TRBV9	NA	NA	CASNPWGGPPDNEQFF
TRBV5-4	NA	NA	CASSLMDRDHGYTF
TRBV7-9	NA	NA	CASSPRQVVAGIDTQYF
TRBV27	NA	TRBD2	CASSAAGRYYNEQFF